This is a list of T cell receptor beta chains from one sample in a study of Graves' ophthalmopathy and Graves' hyperthyroidism. From the multiplex PCR reads, TCRdb called clonotypes with MiXCR, one entry per CDR3 protein. The sample contains about 370,000 distinct CDR3 sequences, around 16% of which appear only once. Sequenced sample: peripheral blood. The source is a woman under 30 with Graves' ophthalmopathy. The CDR3 runs from the conserved cysteine through the conserved F or W. Fields, in order: D gene, clone size, J gene, V gene, CDR3 protein, CDR3 DNA. The D gene is left open where the match is weak. Expanded clones get a size class; other rows say once, few or many, or leave the size out.

. many TRBJ2-7 TRBV4-3 CASSQNIGGEQYF TGCGCCAGCAGCCAAAATATCGGCGGCGAGCAGTACTTC
. . TRBJ2-2 TRBV6-2/TRBV6-3 CASSYPRRADTGELFF TGTGCCAGCAGTTACCCTCGCAGGGCCGACACCGGGGAGCTGTTTTTT
. many TRBJ2-5 TRBV6-2/TRBV6-3 CASSADRHQETQYF TGTGCCAGCAGTGCAGACAGGCATCAAGAGACCCAGTACTTC
TRBD1 many TRBJ1-2 TRBV20-1 CSARDRGGAYYGYTF TGCAGTGCTAGAGATAGAGGGGGCGCGTACTATGGCTACACCTTC
TRBD1 many TRBJ1-1 TRBV6-5 CASSYPPATGTREAFF TGTGCCAGCAGTTACCCCCCCGCGACAGGGACGAGAGAAGCTTTCTTT
TRBD1 many TRBJ2-2 TRBV12-3/TRBV12-4 CASSSPTGYTGELFF TGTGCCAGCAGTTCCCCGACAGGGTACACCGGGGAGCTGTTTTTT
. . TRBJ1-2 TRBV19 CASSTLQDYYGYTF TGTGCCAGTAGTACCCTACAGGACTACTATGGCTACACCTTC
. many TRBJ2-7 TRBV20-1 CSARDSAVHSYEQYF TGCAGTGCTAGAGATAGCGCTGTACACTCCTACGAGCAGTACTTC
. . TRBJ2-5 TRBV7-8 CASSPNGGDGETQYF TGTGCCAGCAGCCCAAATGGGGGAGATGGAGAGACCCAGTACTTC
TRBD2 few TRBJ2-5 TRBV12-3/TRBV12-4 CASSSRSSGEETQYF TGTGCCAGCAGTTCCCGTTCTAGCGGGGAAGAGACCCAGTACTTC
TRBD2 many TRBJ2-5 TRBV20-1 CSASRWTSSETQYF TGCAGTGCTAGCAGGTGGACTAGTTCGGAGACCCAGTACTTC
. few TRBJ2-2 TRBV19 CASSIRESKAGELFF TGTGCCAGTAGTATTCGGGAGTCTAAAGCCGGGGAGCTGTTTTTT
. many TRBJ2-4 TRBV12-3/TRBV12-4 CASSLSGSAKNIQYF TGTGCCAGCAGTTTATCAGGGTCGGCCAAAAACATTCAGTACTTC
. many TRBJ1-2 TRBV6-1 CASSAPGAFYGYTF TGTGCCAGCAGTGCCCCCGGGGCCTTCTATGGCTACACCTTC
. many TRBJ1-6 TRBV28 CASSQGDSSPLHF TGTGCCAGCAGCCAGGGAGACAGTTCACCCCTCCACTTT
. many TRBJ1-2 TRBV29-1 CSVQGSHYGYTF TGCAGCGTCCAGGGGTCCCACTATGGCTACACCTTC
. many TRBJ1-2 TRBV20-1 CSASPGMGYGYTF TGCAGTGCTAGTCCGGGCATGGGGTATGGCTACACCTTC
. many TRBJ1-5 TRBV6-5 CASSYAAGYNQPQHF TGTGCCAGCAGTTACGCGGCAGGCTACAATCAGCCCCAGCATTTT
. many TRBJ2-5 TRBV5-1 CASSLIGGQETQYF TGCGCCAGCAGCTTGATAGGGGGCCAAGAGACCCAGTACTTC
TRBD2 many TRBJ2-5 TRBV2 CASSLRTSRETQYF TGTGCCAGCAGCCTCAGGACTAGCCGGGAGACCCAGTACTTC
. many TRBJ1-3 TRBV20-1 CSASLNVGNTIYF TGCAGTGCTAGTCTGAACGTTGGAAACACCATATATTTT
. many TRBJ1-5 TRBV19 CASSIGVRYQPQHF TGTGCCAGTAGTATCGGGGTGCGTTATCAGCCCCAGCATTTT
TRBD1 many TRBJ1-2 TRBV7-2 CASSTYSTGGHHGYTF TGTGCCAGCAGCACGTACTCTACAGGGGGCCATCATGGCTACACCTTC
. many TRBJ1-5 TRBV4-2 CASSQATPGGQPQHF TGTGCCAGCAGCCAAGCGACCCCGGGGGGTCAGCCCCAGCATTTT
. many TRBJ2-7 TRBV6-2/TRBV6-3 CATHEGPPHHEQYF TGTGCCACCCATGAGGGTCCCCCTCACCACGAGCAGTACTTC
. many TRBJ2-4 TRBV7-9 CASSLGSNVGGNIQYF TGTGCCAGCAGCTTAGGTAGTAACGTGGGAGGAAACATTCAGTACTTC
. . TRBJ2-5 TRBV6-2/TRBV6-3 CASSRRDGGATQYF TGTGCCAGCAGCAGAAGGGACGGCGGCGCGACCCAGTACTTC
. many TRBJ2-7 TRBV7-3 CASSLSSSLEQYF TGTGCCAGCAGCTTATCGTCTAGCCTCGAGCAGTACTTC
TRBD1 many TRBJ2-5 TRBV7-3 CASSFQGAKETQYF TGTGCCAGCAGCTTCCAGGGGGCGAAAGAGACCCAGTACTTC
. many TRBJ2-7 TRBV10-1 CASSDQYPNEQYF TGCGCCAGCAGTGATCAGTACCCCAACGAGCAGTACTTC
. . TRBJ2-7 TRBV7-2 CASSLRGRGEQYF TGTGCCAGCAGCTTAAGGGGACGGGGCGAGCAGTACTTC
TRBD2 many TRBJ2-1 TRBV6-1 CASSKLAGGPDEQFF TGTGCCAGCAGTAAACTAGCGGGAGGTCCAGATGAGCAGTTCTTC
. many TRBJ2-6 TRBV7-2 CASSLAAQWSGANVLTF TGTGCCAGCAGCTTGGCCGCCCAGTGGTCTGGGGCCAACGTCCTGACTTTC
. many TRBJ1-1 TRBV19 CASIRGREATEAFF TGTGCCAGTATTCGAGGCAGGGAGGCCACTGAAGCTTTCTTT